One and the same sample provided the 12 T cell receptor beta chains below, sequenced in a study of T cell responses to AZD1222 COVID-19 vaccine. TCRdb's copy holds only in-frame clones and misses some; the assay was immunoSEQ multiplex PCR. The sample shows more than 140,000 clones, 88% of them seen only once. This specimen consisted of peripheral blood, obtained on day 0 of AZD1222 vaccination. Every receptor here comes from an adult in good health.

This chain connects TRBV7-3 to TRBJ2-2, with unresolved D. CDR1 SGHTA and CDR2 FQGTGA come from the germline V gene. CDR3 length equals 16 residues. The germline V and J ends were trimmed by 2 bases and 0 bases, with 10 bases remaining between them. The CDR3 here is CASSLSPVANTGELFF. CDR3 nucleotide sequence: TGTGCCAGCAGCTTATCTCCGGTCGCGAACACCGGGGAGCTGTTTTTT.

The rearrangement joins TRBV29-1 to TRBJ2-5; 9 nucleotides agree with TRBD2. V was clipped by 7 bases and J by 4 bases; unmatched bases: 4. CDR3 length: 12 residues. CDR1 and CDR2 from the germline V gene are SQVTM and ANQGSEA. The CDR3 nucleotides are TGCAGCGACCGAGCGGGAGGAGAGACCCAGTACTTC. This encodes CSDRAGGETQYF.

The rearrangement uses TRBV11-2 and TRBJ1-3; no clear D. Deletions cut 4 bases from V and 0 bases from J, with 13 bases between. The germline CDR1 and CDR2 sequences are SGHAT and FQNNGV. CDR3 size: 16 residues. CDR3 coding DNA: TGTGCCAGCAGCTCACCGCTCGAGTCCTCTGGAAACACCATATATTTT. It specifies CASSSPLESSGNTIYF.

The V call is TRBV5-1, the J call TRBJ2-7; D may be TRBD1 (5 bases). Trimming took 2 bases from V and 3 from J, leaving 18 bases between them. CDR3 length: 16 amino acids. Germline V gene lookup returns CDR1 SGHRS and CDR2 YFSETQ. The CDR3 DNA is TGCGCCAGCAGCTTACTCTATCCCGACAGAGACTACGAGCAGTACTTC. This encodes CASSLLYPDRDYEQYF.

The rearrangement joins TRBV27 to TRBJ1-2; D remains unclear. The CDR3 runs 13 residues. Germline V gives CDR1 MNHEY, CDR2 SMNVEV (reference sequence). V dropped 4 bases and J dropped 5 bases, with 11 bases sitting between them. CDR3 amino acids: CASSSLPSYGYTF. CDR3 bases: TGTGCCAGCAGTTCGCTTCCATCGTATGGCTACACCTTC.

The chain has TRBV6-1 and TRBJ2-7, with D possibly being TRBD1 or TRBD2 (5 bases each). The CDR3 runs 13 residues. The germline V and J ends were trimmed by 3 bases and 8 bases, with 14 bases remaining between them. Per germline, CDR1 MNHNS and CDR2 SASEGT. The CDR3 DNA reads as TGTGCCAGCAGTGACCCGGGACCAGGCAAGCAGTACTTC. Encoded protein: CASSDPGPGKQYF.

This sequence joins TRBV4-3 and TRBJ2-1, with 8 bases aligning to TRBD2. The CDR3 is 16 residues long. In germline, CDR1 is LGHNA, CDR2 YSLEER. The junction had 12 bases not matched to a gene; V was cut back by 11 bases and J by 0 bases. This CDR3 reads CAQRESGSFSYNEQFF. DNA for the CDR3: TGCGCCCAGCGCGAAAGCGGGAGTTTCTCCTACAATGAGCAGTTCTTC.

The gene calls are TRBV28 and TRBJ2-7; unclear D gene. Germline V gives CDR1 MDHEN, CDR2 SYDVKM. V lost 4 bases to trimming and J lost 0 bases, with 4 bases between them. This CDR3 is 12 amino acids long. Written as DNA, the CDR3 is TGTGCCAGCAGTTACGGCTCCTACGAGCAGTACTTC. Its protein is CASSYGSYEQYF.

In its sample, this clone was seen once. The rearrangement uses TRBV6-1 and TRBJ2-1; 7 positions match TRBD2. J was trimmed by 10 bases and V by 0 bases; bases with no gene match: 9. The CDR3 covers 15 residues. Germline V gene data show CDR1 as MNHNS and CDR2 as SASEGT. In DNA, the CDR3 is TGTGCCAGCAGTGAAGCAATCGGAGCGGGAAAAGAGCAGTTCTTC. Translation: CASSEAIGAGKEQFF.

In its sample, this clone was seen once. The chain is built from TRBV14 and TRBJ2-5; D gene uncertain. V was trimmed by 5 bases and J by 2 bases, leaving 12 bases between them. This CDR3 is 14 amino acids long. Germline V gene sequence: CDR1 SGHDN, CDR2 FVKESK. The CDR3 DNA sequence: TGTGCCAGCAGCGGTCCAGGATTGCAAGAGACCCAGTACTTC. Its translation is CASSGPGLQETQYF.

V usage is TRBV27 and J usage is TRBJ2-3, with TRBD2 matching 9 bases. V shed 3 bases, J shed 4 bases, and the junction held 5 bases outside the gene matches. The germline CDR1 and CDR2 sequences are MNHEY and SMNVEV (reference sequence). The CDR3 extends over 15 amino acids. CDR3 bases: TGTGCCAGCAGTTTTAGCGGGAGTTTCCCAGATACGCAGTATTTT. Translated: CASSFSGSFPDTQYF.

The V and J genes are TRBV19 and TRBJ1-5, with 8 bases matching TRBD1. Germline V lookup: CDR1 LNHDA, CDR2 SQIVND (reference sequence). J gave up 4 bases and V 5 bases, and 7 bases lay outside the gene matches. The CDR3 is 15 amino acids. The CDR3 nucleotides are TGTGCCAGTAGTTTGCTGGACAGGGATAATCAGCCCCAGCATTTT. Its protein is CASSLLDRDNQPQHF.